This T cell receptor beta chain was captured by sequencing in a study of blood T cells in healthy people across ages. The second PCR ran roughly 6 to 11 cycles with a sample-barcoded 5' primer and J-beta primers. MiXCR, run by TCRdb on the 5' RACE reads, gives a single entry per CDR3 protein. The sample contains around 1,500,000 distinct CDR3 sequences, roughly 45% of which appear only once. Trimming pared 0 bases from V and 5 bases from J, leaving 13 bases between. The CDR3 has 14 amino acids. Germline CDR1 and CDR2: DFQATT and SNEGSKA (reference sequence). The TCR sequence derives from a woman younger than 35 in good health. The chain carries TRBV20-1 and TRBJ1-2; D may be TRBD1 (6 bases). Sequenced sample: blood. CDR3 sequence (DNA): TGCAGTGCTAGAGATCTAGGGGGTGAATATGGCTACACCTTC. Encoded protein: CSARDLGGEYGYTF.